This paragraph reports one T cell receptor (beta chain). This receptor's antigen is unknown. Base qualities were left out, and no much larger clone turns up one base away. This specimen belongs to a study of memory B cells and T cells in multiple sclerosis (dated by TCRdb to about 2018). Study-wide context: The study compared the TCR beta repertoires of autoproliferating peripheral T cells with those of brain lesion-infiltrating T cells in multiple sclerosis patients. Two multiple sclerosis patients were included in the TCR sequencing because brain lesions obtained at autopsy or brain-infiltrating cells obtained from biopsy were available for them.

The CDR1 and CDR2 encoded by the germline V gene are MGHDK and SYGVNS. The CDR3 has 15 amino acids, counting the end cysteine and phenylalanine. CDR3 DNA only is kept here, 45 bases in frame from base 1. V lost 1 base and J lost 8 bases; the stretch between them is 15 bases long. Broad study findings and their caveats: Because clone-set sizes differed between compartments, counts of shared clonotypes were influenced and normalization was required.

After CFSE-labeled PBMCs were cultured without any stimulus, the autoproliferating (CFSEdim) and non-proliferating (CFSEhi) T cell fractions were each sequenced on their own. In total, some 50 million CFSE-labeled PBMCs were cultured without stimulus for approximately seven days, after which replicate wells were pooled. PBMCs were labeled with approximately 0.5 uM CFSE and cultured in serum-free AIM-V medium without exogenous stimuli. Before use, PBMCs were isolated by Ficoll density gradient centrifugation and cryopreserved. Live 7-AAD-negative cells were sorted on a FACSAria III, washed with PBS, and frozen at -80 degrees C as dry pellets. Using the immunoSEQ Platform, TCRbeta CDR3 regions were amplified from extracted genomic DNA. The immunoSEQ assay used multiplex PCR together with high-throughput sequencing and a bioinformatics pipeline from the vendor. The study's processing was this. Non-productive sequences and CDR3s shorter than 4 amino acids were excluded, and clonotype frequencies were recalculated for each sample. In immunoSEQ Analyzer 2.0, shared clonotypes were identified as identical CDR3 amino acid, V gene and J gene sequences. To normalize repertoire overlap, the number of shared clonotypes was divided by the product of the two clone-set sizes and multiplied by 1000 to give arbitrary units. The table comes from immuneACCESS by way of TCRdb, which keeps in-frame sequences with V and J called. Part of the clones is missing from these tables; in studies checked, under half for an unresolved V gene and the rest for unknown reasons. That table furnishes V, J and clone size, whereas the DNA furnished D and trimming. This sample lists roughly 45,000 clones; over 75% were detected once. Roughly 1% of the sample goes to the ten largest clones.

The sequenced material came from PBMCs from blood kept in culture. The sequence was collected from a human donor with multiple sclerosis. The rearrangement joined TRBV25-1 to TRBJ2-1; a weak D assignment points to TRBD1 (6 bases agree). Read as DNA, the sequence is TGTGCCAGCAGTGAATGGAGGCAGGGGAATGATGAGCAGTTCTTC. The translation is CASSEWRQGNDEQFF.